This TCR beta chain was recorded in a study of cytomegalovirus exposure and HLA in healthy donors. Overall study results and limits: Sequencing had likely introduced a cluster of highly shared sequence variants as an artifact.

Trimming cost V 3 bases and J 3 bases, with 12 bases left between them. Germline CDR1 and CDR2: MGHDK and SYGVNS. The CDR3 extends over 14 amino acids. About this clone: Its antigen is still unknown.

The PCR made use of 60 Vbeta and 13 Jbeta primers. The data were produced by immunoSEQ multiplex PCR, yet TCRdb's version contains in-frame clones alone and is incomplete. The sample holds about 180,000 clones, over 65% seen once. This sequence originates from a man aged 18 to 29 in good health and CMV-seronegative. The chain uses TRBV25-1 and TRBJ2-7; D might be TRBD2 (5 bases). Sequencing was carried out using PBMCs. For the CDR3, the DNA is TGTGCCAGCAGTGAGACGGGATCCAACTACGAGCAGTACTTC. Protein product: CASSETGSNYEQYF.